Listed here are 10 T cell receptor beta chains from one sample, sequenced in a study of blood T cell repertoires in COVID-19. Libraries were prepared by immunoSEQ multiplex PCR; TCRdb keeps only in-frame clonotypes and omits some of them. Seen here are about 140,000 clones, 84% observed once, and the top ten hold almost 9%. Sequencing was done on a sample of peripheral blood. These receptors were obtained from a man aged 25-40 years with COVID-19, enrolled during active disease.

The V and J genes are TRBV5-6 and TRBJ2-1, with D unclear. The CDR3 has 10 residues. V was cut by 4 bases and J by 8 bases, with 4 bases left in between. Germline lookup yields CDR1 SGHDT and CDR2 YYEEEE. CDR3 loop: CASSRYEQFF. The CDR3 region has the DNA TGTGCCAGCAGCCGGTATGAGCAGTTCTTC.

The rearrangement uses TRBV27 and TRBJ1-1, with 8 nucleotides matching TRBD1. Trimming removed 6 bases from V and 0 bases from J; junction bases left unmatched: 9. CDR3 length: 16 residues. Per the germline V gene, CDR1 is MNHEY and CDR2 is SMNVEV (reference sequence). The CDR3 loop reads CASSPTGTGMNTEAFF. The CDR3 bases are TGTGCCAGCAGCCCGACCGGGACAGGTATGAACACTGAAGCTTTCTTT.

The chain uses TRBV9 and TRBJ2-1; 10 bases match TRBD2. Per the germline V gene, CDR1 is SGDLS and CDR2 is YYNGEE. There are 15 residues in the CDR3. Losses at the gene ends were 0 bases for V and 9 bases for J; bases not matched to a gene: 6. CDR3 in amino acids: CASSVEAGGPFEQFF. The CDR3 bases are TGTGCCAGCAGCGTAGAAGCGGGAGGGCCGTTTGAGCAGTTCTTC.

CDR3 sequence reads: CASTGGGSSATQYF. The CDR3 DNA reads TGTGCCAGCACCGGGGGAGGCAGCTCGGCGACCCAGTACTTC. The V and J genes are TRBV28 and TRBJ2-5; tentative D call: TRBD2 (6 bases). CDR1 is MDHEN and CDR2 is SYDVKM in the germline V gene. V was shortened by 7 bases and J by 7 bases, with 19 bases between the two germline ends. This CDR3 has 14 residues. Full variable domain (remainder filled in from reference TRBV28 and TRBJ2-5): DVKVTQSSRYLVKRTGEKVFLECVQDMDHENMFWYRQDPGLGLRLIYFSYDVKMKEKGDIPEGYSVSREKKERFSLILESASTNQTSMYLCASTGGGSSATQYFGPGTRLLVL.

The chain joins TRBV27 to TRBJ1-1; 9 positions match TRBD1. Germline lookup yields CDR1 MNHEY and CDR2 SMNVEV (reference sequence). The length of the CDR3 is 14 residues. V lost 8 bases to trimming and J lost 1 base; unmatched junction nucleotides: 5. CDR3 DNA sequence: TGTGCCAGCGGACAGGGGCAGGGGAACACTGAAGCTTTCTTT. Residues: CASGQGQGNTEAFF.

This clone was counted only a few times. The rearrangement joins TRBV19 to TRBJ1-4, with TRBD1 identical over 7 bases. Germline-derived CDR1 and CDR2 are LNHDA and SQIVND (reference sequence). This CDR3 comprises 15 residues. After removal of 4 bases from V and 1 base from J, the junction contained 3 bases not matched to a gene. CDR3 amino acids: CASSNPGGTNEKLFF. In nucleotides, the CDR3 is TGTGCCAGTAGTAACCCAGGGGGAACTAATGAAAAACTGTTTTTT.

This clone was recorded a few times. CDR3 region: CASGHLGGNTEAFF. For the CDR3, the DNA is TGTGCCAGCGGACACCTGGGAGGGAACACTGAAGCTTTCTTT. The chain employs TRBV2 and TRBJ1-1, with D possibly being TRBD1 (5 bases). The CDR3 sequence is 14 residues long. Trimming removed 8 bases from V and 1 base from J, with 14 bases in between. In germline, CDR1 is SNHLY, CDR2 FYNNEI.

The chain couples TRBV4-1 to TRBJ1-2; D gene uncertain. V lost 3 bases to trimming and J lost 2 bases, with 10 bases between them. This CDR3 spans 14 amino acids. Looked up from germline, CDR1 is MGHRA and CDR2 is YSYEKL. CDR3 sequence reads: CASSQPRGNYGYTF. CDR3 sequence (DNA): TGCGCCAGCAGCCAGCCCCGAGGGAACTATGGCTACACCTTC.

The chain joins TRBV6-5 to TRBJ2-6; the match to TRBD1 covers 7 bases. Germline V gene lookup returns CDR1 MNHEY and CDR2 SVGAGI. With V trimmed by 6 bases and J by 3 bases, 5 bases remained unmatched. The CDR3 has 15 amino acids. As DNA, the CDR3 is TGTGCCAGCAGATTAACAGGGGATGGGGCCAACGTCCTGACTTTC. It is translated as CASRLTGDGANVLTF.

This chain uses TRBV6-2 or TRBV6-3 with TRBJ2-1; D is possibly TRBD2 (5 bases). Germline CDR1 reads MNHEY; CDR2 reads SVGEGT. The CDR3 is 12 residues long. Trimming shortened V by 3 bases and J by 10 bases, and 10 bases separated the two germline ends. The chain's CDR3 is CASSYMGVEQFF. The CDR3 DNA reads TGTGCCAGCAGTTATATGGGAGTAGAGCAGTTCTTC.